These 27 T cell receptor beta chains were all obtained from the same sample, sequenced in a study of blood T cells in healthy people across ages. The use of a sample-barcoded 5' primer and a J-beta primer mix characterized a second PCR of about 6 to 12 cycles. TCRdb ran MiXCR on the 5' RACE reads and lists one entry per CDR3 protein. The sample has fewer than 900,000 distinct CDR3 sequences; more than 40% are singletons. The sequencing input was blood. These receptors originate from a woman aged 60-75 years in good health.

V is TRBV6-2 or TRBV6-3 and J is TRBJ2-3, with TRBD2 identical over 12 bases. Germline V gene data show CDR1 as MNHEY and CDR2 as SVGEGT. Trimming at V came to 5 bases and at J to 4 bases, leaving 7 bases not matched to a gene. The CDR3 is 16 amino acids. CDR3 loop: CASSRPTSGRADTQYF. The CDR3 DNA reads as TGTGCCAGCAGTCGCCCGACTAGCGGGAGAGCAGATACGCAGTATTTT.

A remark on this clonotype: One junction end disagrees with the germline gene, perhaps due to a read error. The CDR3 is CASSLGAGLSTETQYF. In DNA form, the CDR3 reads TGTGCCAGCAGCTTAGGGGCGGGATTGAGCACAGAGACGCAGTATTTT. This sequence joins TRBV7-8 and TRBJ2-3, with D perhaps TRBD2 (6 bases). This CDR3 region has 16 residues. The germline CDR1 and CDR2 sequences are SGHVS and FQNEAQ.

This clonotype was detected once. CDR3 nucleotide sequence: TGTGCCATCAGTGACACCGGGACAGGTGTATCACCCCTCCACTTT. Its protein is CAISDTGTGVSPLHF. The genes are TRBV10-3 and TRBJ1-6, with 8 bases lining up with TRBD1. Germline V lookup: CDR1 ENHRY, CDR2 SYGVKD. The CDR3 sequence is 15 residues long. J was trimmed by 10 bases and V by 3 bases; bases with no gene match: 8.

This clonotype was recorded at least ten times. The chain joins TRBV29-1 to TRBJ2-5; D may match TRBD1 or TRBD2 (6 bases each). V was trimmed by 6 bases and J by 5 bases, leaving 13 bases between them. Per germline, CDR1 SQVTM and CDR2 ANQGSEA. The CDR3 has 12 residues. The CDR3 reads CSVDTGRETQYF. The CDR3 bases are TGCAGCGTAGACACAGGGAGGGAGACCCAGTACTTC.

The chain is built from TRBV27 and TRBJ2-7, with D perhaps matching TRBD1 (5 bases). In germline, CDR1 is MNHEY, CDR2 SMNVEV (reference sequence). V lost 6 bases, J lost 5 bases, and 17 bases lay in between. This CDR3 is 14 amino acids long. The CDR3: CASRRASRAHEQYF. The DNA of the CDR3 is TGTGCCAGCAGGCGAGCCAGCAGGGCCCACGAGCAGTACTTC.

This clonotype appeared a few times. This sequence joins TRBV18 and TRBJ2-1; 10 nucleotides match TRBD2. The germline V gene encodes CDR1 KGHSH and CDR2 LQKENI. The CDR3 is 17 residues long. J gave up 2 bases and V 4 bases, and 8 bases lay outside the gene matches. The CDR3, as DNA: TGTGCCAGCTCACGGACCTTGCTAGCGGGGGCCTACAATGAGCAGTTCTTC. Translation gives CASSRTLLAGAYNEQFF. Full variable domain (remainder filled in from reference TRBV18 and TRBJ2-1): NAGVMQNPRHLVRRRGQEARLRCSPMKGHSHVYWYRQLPEEGLKFMVYLQKENIIDESGMPKERFSAEFPKEGPSILRIQQVVRGDSAAYFCASSRTLLAGAYNEQFFGPGTRLTVL.

In this sample, this clonotype turned up once. This chain links TRBV10-3 with TRBJ2-7; 8 nucleotides agree with TRBD1. After removal of 3 bases from V and 1 base from J, the junction contained 5 bases not matched to a gene. The CDR3 has 15 residues. Germline CDR1 and CDR2: ENHRY and SYGVKD. DNA for the CDR3: TGTGCCATCAGTGATACCCGGGACAGGTCCTACGAGCAGTACTTC. This encodes CAISDTRDRSYEQYF.

The CDR3 sequence is CASSFRPSSTSGPDTQYF. CDR3 bases: TGTGCCAGCAGTTTTAGACCCTCTTCAACCTCTGGCCCAGATACGCAGTATTTT. This chain links TRBV12-3 or TRBV12-4 with TRBJ2-3, with D hard to call. This CDR3 has 18 residues. Trimming left V 3 bases short and J 4 bases short, with 23 bases between.

This clonotype was detected only a few times. The chain links TRBV10-3 to TRBJ2-7; the D gene is possibly TRBD1 (5 bases). There are 13 residues in the CDR3. The germline CDR1 and CDR2 sequences are ENHRY and SYGVKD. Trimming cost V 10 bases and J 2 bases, with 15 bases left between them. The CDR3 loop reads CATKGVETYEQYF. The CDR3 bases are TGTGCCACCAAAGGGGTGGAAACCTACGAGCAGTACTTC.

The rearrangement uses TRBV2 and TRBJ2-7; 11 nucleotides line up with TRBD1. Germline CDR1 is SNHLY and CDR2 is FYNNEI. V lost 8 bases, J lost 3 bases, and 6 bases stayed unmatched. The CDR3 length is 14 residues. The CDR3 DNA reads as TGTGCCAGCCTTTCCGGGACAGGGGGCTACGAGCAGTACTTC. Protein product: CASLSGTGGYEQYF.

The chain has TRBV20-1 and TRBJ1-1; D uncertain. The length of the CDR3 is 14 residues. V dropped 2 bases and J dropped 0 bases, with 10 bases sitting between them. Germline CDR1 and CDR2: DFQATT and SNEGSKA (reference sequence). The CDR3 coding sequence is TGCAGTGCTAGAAGACTGAGTCTGAACACTGAAGCTTTCTTT. Its translation is CSARRLSLNTEAFF.

This clonotype has just one count. The J gene is TRBJ2-1, the V gene TRBV3-1, with 10 positions matching TRBD2. The germline V gene encodes CDR1 LGHDT and CDR2 YNNKEL (reference sequence). V lost 4 bases to trimming and J lost 9 bases; unmatched junction nucleotides: 6. The CDR3 sequence is 14 residues long. In DNA form, the CDR3 reads TGTGCCAGCAGCCCAGGACTAGCGGAGAGTGAGCAGTTCTTC. Its translation is CASSPGLAESEQFF.

To note about this clonotype: In this CDR3 the conserved last residue, phenylalanine or tryptophan, is missing, so a read error is likely. The chain couples TRBV6-5 to TRBJ2-4; a possible D gene is TRBD2 (6 bases). The J call may be in error: the DNA end matches TRBJ2-7 better. CDR1 is MNHEY and CDR2 is SVGAGI in the germline V gene. This CDR3 is 14 amino acids long. CDR3 nucleotide sequence: TGTGCCAGCAGTTACGGGACTGGGAACTACGAGCAGTACTTA. This encodes CASSYGTGNYEQYL.

This rearrangement joins TRBV11-2 to TRBJ2-3, with 12 nucleotides matching TRBD2. CDR1 is SGHAT and CDR2 is FQNNGV in the germline V gene. The CDR3 consists of 17 residues. V shed 1 base, J shed 4 bases, and the junction held 6 bases outside the gene matches. Written as DNA, the CDR3 is TGTGCCAGCAGCTTAGGCGTGACTAGCGGGAGCGCAGATACGCAGTATTTT. Amino acid sequence: CASSLGVTSGSADTQYF.

Turning to this clonotype: A much larger clonotype is one base distant, so this may be a read error. The V call is TRBV27, the J call TRBJ1-6, with D perhaps matching TRBD1 (6 bases). The CDR3 spans 15 residues. V was trimmed by 3 bases and J by 12 bases, leaving 18 bases between them. The germline gives CDR1 MNHEY, CDR2 SMNVEV (reference sequence). CDR3 sequence reads: CASSFGGPEFRPLHF. CDR3 nucleotides: TGTGCCAGCAGTTTCGGGGGGCCCGAATTTCGACCCCTCCACTTT.

The V gene is TRBV18, the J gene TRBJ2-7, with D unresolved. Germline V gives CDR1 KGHSH, CDR2 LQKENI. CDR3 length: 13 residues. V was shortened by 2 bases and J by 3 bases, with 8 bases between the two germline ends. CDR3 in amino acids: CASSPFRCYEQYF. CDR3 sequence (DNA): TGTGCCAGCTCACCATTCAGGTGCTACGAGCAGTACTTC.

The chain couples TRBV7-2 to TRBJ1-1; D gene ambiguous. From germline, CDR1 is SGHTA and CDR2 FQGNSA. CDR3 length equals 13 residues. Between the trimmed V and J ends, which lost 1 base and 8 bases, there was a span of 11 bases. As DNA, the CDR3 is TGTGCCAGCAGCTTAGAAGCGCTTAGAGAAGCTTTCTTT. It is translated as CASSLEALREAFF.

This clonotype was counted between two and nine times. The J gene is TRBJ2-1, the V gene TRBV4-1; D perhaps matches TRBD2 (6 bases). The CDR3 length is 15 residues. Germline V gene data show CDR1 as MGHRA and CDR2 as YSYEKL. Trimming removed 4 bases at V and 4 bases at J, with 14 bases between. The CDR3 here is CASSPRPSGYNEQFF. For the CDR3, the DNA is TGCGCCAGCAGCCCGCGTCCGAGCGGGTACAATGAGCAGTTCTTC.

This chain links TRBV11-3 with TRBJ2-3; 9 nucleotides align to TRBD2. Germline-derived CDR1 and CDR2 are SGHNT and YENEEA. CDR3 length: 16 residues. J was trimmed by 2 bases and V by 5 bases; bases with no gene match: 8. CDR3: CASSPRSGRNTDTQYF. The CDR3 nucleotides are TGTGCCAGCAGCCCTAGGAGCGGGAGGAACACAGATACGCAGTATTTT.

This chain links TRBV6-1 with TRBJ1-1, with D possibly matching TRBD1 (6 bases). V was trimmed by 4 bases and J by 0 bases, leaving 12 bases between them. The V gene's germline CDR1 is MNHNS and CDR2 SASEGT. CDR3 size: 15 residues. The CDR3 nucleotides are TGTGCCAGCAGTGCCGAGGGGGGCATGAACACTGAAGCTTTCTTT. This sequence encodes CASSAEGGMNTEAFF.

The rearrangement uses TRBV20-1 and TRBJ2-6; 7 bases map to TRBD2. CDR1 is DFQATT, CDR2 SNEGSKA, per germline (reference sequence). The CDR3 sequence is 18 residues long. The V segment lost 6 bases and the J segment 0 bases; nucleotides outside the gene matches: 14. The CDR3 protein is CSATRWGSGSSGANVLTF. CDR3 coding DNA: TGCAGTGCGACCAGGTGGGGTAGCGGGTCCTCTGGGGCCAACGTCCTGACTTTC.

This clonotype was seen a few times. The chain has TRBV4-2 and TRBJ2-7; weak D call: TRBD1 (6 bases). With 0 bases removed from V and 0 bases from J, the gap between germline ends came to 15 bases. Germline V CDR1 and CDR2: LGHNA, YNFKEQ. The CDR3 length is 17 residues. CDR3 region: CASSQDLAGAGSYEQYF. CDR3 coding DNA: TGTGCCAGCAGCCAAGATCTTGCAGGGGCAGGCTCCTACGAGCAGTACTTC.

The chain employs TRBV3-1 and TRBJ2-5; tentatively, D is TRBD1 (6 bases). The CDR3 sequence is 16 residues long. The germline gives CDR1 LGHDT, CDR2 YNNKEL (reference sequence). V shed 4 bases and J shed 4 bases, with 19 bases lying between them. In DNA, the CDR3 is TGTGCCAGCAGCCCTCTTTATTCGGGACATCCAGAGACCCAGTACTTC. Translated: CASSPLYSGHPETQYF.

The rearrangement joins TRBV12-3 or TRBV12-4 to TRBJ1-5, with no clear D. The CDR3 covers 13 residues. The germline V and J ends were trimmed by 3 bases and 5 bases, with 8 bases remaining between them. The CDR3 sequence: CASSFRRDQPQHF. The CDR3 region has the DNA TGTGCCAGCAGTTTCAGACGTGATCAGCCCCAGCATTTT.

This chain links TRBV20-1 with TRBJ2-7; TRBD2 aligns across 7 bases. The length of the CDR3 is 15 residues. Germline V gene sequence: CDR1 DFQATT, CDR2 SNEGSKA (reference sequence). Unmatched junction bases numbered 10, after V lost 3 bases and J lost 2 bases. CDR3 sequence (DNA): TGCAGTGCTAGTGGGATGGCTAGCGGAGCCTACGAGCAGTACTTC. Residues: CSASGMASGAYEQYF.

Note on this clonotype: A much larger clone differs by one base, so this may be a read error. This chain connects TRBV6-6 to TRBJ2-5, with D hard to call. V shed 2 bases and J shed 1 base, with 8 bases lying between them. Germline CDR1 MNHNY, CDR2 SVGAGI (reference sequence). CDR3 length: 14 residues. The CDR3 spells CASSYAALQETQYF. DNA of the CDR3: TGTGCCAGCAGTTACGCAGCGCTCCAAGAGACCCAGTACTTC.

This clonotype was counted a few times. The gene calls are TRBV11-2 and TRBJ1-2, with unresolved D. The CDR3 has 13 residues. CDR1 SGHAT and CDR2 FQNNGV come from the germline V gene. V gave up 2 bases and J gave up 2 bases, with 6 bases separating them. CDR3: CASSLNPNYGYTF. In DNA form, the CDR3 reads TGTGCCAGCAGCTTAAACCCAAACTATGGCTACACCTTC.